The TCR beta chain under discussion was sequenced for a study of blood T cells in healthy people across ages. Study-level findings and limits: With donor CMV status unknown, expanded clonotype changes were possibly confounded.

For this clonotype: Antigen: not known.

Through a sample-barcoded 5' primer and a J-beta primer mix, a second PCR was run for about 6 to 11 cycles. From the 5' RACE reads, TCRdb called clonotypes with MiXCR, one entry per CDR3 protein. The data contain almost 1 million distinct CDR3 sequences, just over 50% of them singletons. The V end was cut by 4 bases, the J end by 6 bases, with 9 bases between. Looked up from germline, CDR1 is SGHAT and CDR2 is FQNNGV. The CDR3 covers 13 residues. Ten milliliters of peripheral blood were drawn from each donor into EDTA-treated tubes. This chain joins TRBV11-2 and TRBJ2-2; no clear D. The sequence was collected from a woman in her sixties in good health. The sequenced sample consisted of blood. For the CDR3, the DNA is TGTGCCAGCAGCTCTTACTACGCCGGGGAGCTGTTTTTT. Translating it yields CASSSYYAGELFF.